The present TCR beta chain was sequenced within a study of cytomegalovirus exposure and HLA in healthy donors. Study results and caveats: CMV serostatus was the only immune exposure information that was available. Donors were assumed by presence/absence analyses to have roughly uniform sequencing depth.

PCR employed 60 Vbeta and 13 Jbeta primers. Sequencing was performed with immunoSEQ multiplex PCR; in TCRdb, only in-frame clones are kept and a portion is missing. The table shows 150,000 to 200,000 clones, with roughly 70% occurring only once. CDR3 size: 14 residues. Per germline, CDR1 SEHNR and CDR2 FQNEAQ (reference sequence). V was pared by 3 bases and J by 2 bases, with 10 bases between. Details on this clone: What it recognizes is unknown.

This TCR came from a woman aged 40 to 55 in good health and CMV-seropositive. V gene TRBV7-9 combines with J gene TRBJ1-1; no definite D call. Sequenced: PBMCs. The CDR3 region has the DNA TGTGCCAGCAGCTTGACACTTCTCAACACTGAAGCTTTCTTT. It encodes CASSLTLLNTEAFF. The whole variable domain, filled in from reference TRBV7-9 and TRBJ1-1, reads DTGVSQNPRHKITKRGQNVTFRCDPISEHNRLYWYRQTLGQGPEFLTYFQNEAQLEKSRLLSDRFSAERPKGSFSTLEIQRTEQGDSAMYLCASSLTLLNTEAFFGQGTRLTVV.